This TCR beta chain was sequenced for a study of T cell responses to AZD1222 COVID-19 vaccine. This table comes from immunoSEQ multiplex PCR, and its TCRdb copy is limited to in-frame clones, with some not included. The sample carries some 100,000 clones, around 90% recorded once. Trimming shortened V by 1 base and J by 7 bases, and 28 bases separated the two germline ends. The CDR3 has 20 residues. Germline V gives CDR1 MDHEN, CDR2 SYDVKM. The sample here was peripheral blood, taken 28 days after the second AZD1222 dose. The V call is TRBV28, the J call TRBJ2-2, with D possibly called TRBD1 or TRBD2 (6 bases each). The receptor was isolated from an adult who received the AZD1222 COVID-19 vaccine. The CDR3 bases are TGTGCCAGCAGTTTATACCCCGGTCGAGTTAAGGGGGGCCGGGTCGGGGAGCTGTTTTTT. Translation gives CASSLYPGRVKGGRVGELFF.